What follows is one T cell receptor beta chain and its context. Its antigen remains unidentified. TCRdb reprocessed the 5' RACE reads via MiXCR and lists one record per CDR3 protein. This table has 300,000 to 350,000 distinct CDR3 sequences, around 20% appearing once. These data are taken from a study of CD8 T cells in ankylosing spondylitis. Broader study findings: For ankylosing spondylitis blood, a TCR beta motif of about 8 highly homologous variants appeared characteristic. In reactive arthritis synovial fluid and blood, some motif variants had been reported before.

The germline CDR1 and CDR2 sequences are GTSNPN and SVGIG (reference sequence). The CDR3 is made up of 13 amino acids. V lost 2 bases and J lost 4, with 6 bases in between. V usage is TRBV30 and J usage is TRBJ2-6; D is possibly TRBD2 (5 bases). The sequencing input was blood, either unsorted or a sorted T cell fraction (not recorded which). This receptor was identified in a female donor with ankylosing spondylitis or in good health (not recorded which). CDR3 sequence reads: CAWSTGGANVLTF. The CDR3 bases are TGTGCCTGGAGTACGGGAGGGGCCAACGTCCTGACTTTC. Complete variable domain (other parts from reference TRBV30 and TRBJ2-6): SQTIHQWPATLVQPVGSPLSLECTVEGTSNPNLYWYRQAAGRGLQLLFYSVGIGQISSEVPQNLSASRPQDRQFILSSKKLLLSDSGFYLCAWSTGGANVLTFGAGSRLTVL.